Below are 8 T cell receptor beta chains sequenced from a single sample in a study of beta chain features in type 1 diabetes. The authors reverse transcribed all of the isolated RNA, so sequencing captured expressed TCRB transcripts. Using immunoSEQ multiplex PCR, the repertoire was profiled, and TCRdb retains in-frame clones only, with some absent. The data hold about 300,000 clones, with approximately 13% observed a single time. These receptors have no identified antigens. General observations from the study: Type 1 diabetes patients had moderately but significantly shorter TCRB CDR3s in all four CD4+ subsets.

The sample taken for sequencing was naive CD4+ T cells from blood. The receptors here all came from a woman under 30 with type 1 diabetes.

The V gene is TRBV29-1, the J gene TRBJ2-3; 7 bases are a match to TRBD2. Germline loops: CDR1 SQVTM, CDR2 ANQGSEA. CDR3 length: 14 residues. V shed 7 bases and J 1 base; nucleotides not matched to a gene: 8. The DNA of the CDR3 is TGCAGCGCCGAATCGGGGGGTGGCACAGATACGCAGTATTTT. The encoded protein is CSAESGGGTDTQYF.

This clone was seen more than once but under ten times. The chain carries TRBV19 and TRBJ2-7, with 8 bases that match TRBD1. The CDR3 length is 14 residues. CDR1 is LNHDA, CDR2 SQIVND, per germline (reference sequence). With 5 bases clipped from V and 4 bases from J, the junction kept 7 bases outside the gene matches. The CDR3 nucleotides are TGTGCCAGTAGTTCGCGGACAGGGAAGTACGAGCAGTACTTC. It specifies CASSSRTGKYEQYF.

The chain uses TRBV20-1 and TRBJ2-7; 8 bases match TRBD2. Germline lookup yields CDR1 DFQATT and CDR2 SNEGSKA (reference sequence). This CDR3 contains 10 residues. CDR3 residues: CSGGDYEQYF. The CDR3 nucleotides read TGCAGCGGGGGGGATTACGAGCAGTACTTC.

The CDR3 here is CASSGQNSYGYTF. DNA for the CDR3: TGTGCCAGCAGCGGGCAGAACTCCTATGGCTACACCTTC. The chain uses TRBV7-9 and TRBJ1-2; the D is unclear. Germline CDR1 and CDR2: SEHNR and FQNEAQ (reference sequence). V was clipped by 5 bases and J by 4 bases, with 11 bases between them. CDR3 length: 13 amino acids.

The gene calls are TRBV2 and TRBJ1-2; D gene ambiguous. The V and J ends lost 5 bases and 5 bases respectively, with 12 bases between them. Germline V gene data show CDR1 as SNHLY and CDR2 as FYNNEI. CDR3 length equals 13 residues. The DNA for the CDR3 is TGTGCCAGCAGTCCGGAAAGAGGGTATGGCTACACCTTC. Protein: CASSPERGYGYTF.

This clone was seen a few times. The chain carries TRBV28 and TRBJ2-5; D is possibly TRBD2 (5 bases). The CDR3 totals 17 residues. Trimming shortened V by 2 bases and J by 5 bases, and 21 bases separated the two germline ends. Germline-derived CDR1 and CDR2 are MDHEN and SYDVKM. The CDR3 DNA reads as TGTGCCAGCAGTTTAATCGGGATGCCCGGAAGGTTGGAGACCCAGTACTTC. Encoded protein: CASSLIGMPGRLETQYF.

A few counts support this clone. This sequence joins TRBV4-1 and TRBJ1-1; D unresolved. CDR1 and CDR2 (germline): MGHRA, YSYEKL. Trimming removed 4 bases at V and 1 base at J, with 16 bases between. This CDR3 spans 16 amino acids. The CDR3 loop reads CASSPGWVSQNTEAFF. Written as DNA, the CDR3 is TGCGCCAGCAGCCCCGGGTGGGTCAGTCAGAACACTGAAGCTTTCTTT.

V and J are TRBV6-1 and TRBJ2-3, with a possible D match to TRBD2 (6 bases). V lost 7 bases to trimming and J lost 6 bases, with 17 bases between them. CDR3 length: 14 residues. Per germline, CDR1 MNHNS and CDR2 SASEGT. In nucleotides, the CDR3 is TGTGCCAGCATAATCACCCCGGGGACTGATACGCAGTATTTT. Its translation is CASIITPGTDTQYF.